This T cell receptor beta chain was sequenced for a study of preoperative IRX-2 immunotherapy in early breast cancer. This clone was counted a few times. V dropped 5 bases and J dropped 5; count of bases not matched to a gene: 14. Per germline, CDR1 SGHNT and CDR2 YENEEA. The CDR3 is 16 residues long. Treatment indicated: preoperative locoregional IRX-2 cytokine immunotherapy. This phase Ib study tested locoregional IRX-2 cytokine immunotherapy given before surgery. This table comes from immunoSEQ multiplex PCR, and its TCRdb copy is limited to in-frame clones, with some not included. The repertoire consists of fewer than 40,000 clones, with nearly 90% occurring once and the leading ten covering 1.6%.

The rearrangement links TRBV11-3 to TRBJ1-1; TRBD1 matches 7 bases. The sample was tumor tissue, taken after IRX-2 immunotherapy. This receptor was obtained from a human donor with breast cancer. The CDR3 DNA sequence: TGTGCCAGCAGCCCTCGGGGACAGAACCTCTGGACTGAAGCTTTCTTT. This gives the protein CASSPRGQNLWTEAFF.